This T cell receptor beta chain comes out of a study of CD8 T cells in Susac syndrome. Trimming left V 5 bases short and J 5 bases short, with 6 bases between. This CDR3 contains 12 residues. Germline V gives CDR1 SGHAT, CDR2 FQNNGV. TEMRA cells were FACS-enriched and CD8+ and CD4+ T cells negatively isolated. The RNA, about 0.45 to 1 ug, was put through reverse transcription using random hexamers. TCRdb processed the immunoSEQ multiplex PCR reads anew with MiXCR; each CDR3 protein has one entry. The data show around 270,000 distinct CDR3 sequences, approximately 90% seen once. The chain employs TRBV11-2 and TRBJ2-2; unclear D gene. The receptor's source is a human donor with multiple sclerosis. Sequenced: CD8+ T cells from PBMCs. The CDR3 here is CASSDETGELFF. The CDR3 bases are TGTGCCAGCAGCGATGAGACCGGGGAGCTGTTTTTT.